The clone carrying this TCR beta chain was counted a few times. The antigen is not known. The CDR3 is made up of 16 amino acids. Trimming stripped 0 bases from V and 4 bases from J, with 16 bases between. Germline lookup yields CDR1 SGHNT and CDR2 YYREEE (reference sequence). This sample stems from a study of cytomegalovirus exposure and HLA in healthy donors. Notes on the study in general: It was confirmed in vitro that a few of the CMV-associated chains were specific for CMV antigens.

The PCR had 60 Vbeta and 13 Jbeta primers. Generated by immunoSEQ multiplex PCR, the TCRdb table keeps only in-frame clones and is missing some. The sample contains some 180,000 clones, approximately 73% of which appear only once. The chain uses TRBV5-4 and TRBJ1-1; tentatively, D is TRBD1 (5 bases). The sample consisted of PBMCs. The TCR originated in a woman in her twenties or thirties in good health and CMV-seropositive. The CDR3 coding sequence is TGTGCCAGCAGCTTGGCGGCAGGGAGGGAGAGCACTGAAGCTTTCTTT. As protein: CASSLAAGRESTEAFF.